What follows are 29 T cell receptor beta chains derived from one specimen sequenced in a study of blood T cell repertoires in COVID-19. The repertoire was sequenced with immunoSEQ multiplex PCR; TCRdb's copy has only in-frame clones and lacks some. The table has fewer than 350,000 clones, roughly 88% seen once. What was sequenced was peripheral blood. The source is a man younger than 30 with active or convalescent COVID-19.

This clone has just one count. The gene calls are TRBV27 and TRBJ2-5; 10 nucleotides line up with TRBD2. The junction had 4 bases not matched to a gene; V was cut back by 5 bases and J by 4 bases. The V gene's germline CDR1 is MNHEY and CDR2 SMNVEV (reference sequence). The length of the CDR3 is 14 residues. This CDR3 reads CASSPGLARETQYF. As DNA, the CDR3 is TGTGCCAGCAGTCCGGGACTAGCGCGAGAGACCCAGTACTTC.

A few counts support this clone. The rearrangement joins TRBV7-9 to TRBJ1-2; 10 bases align to TRBD1. There are 14 residues in the CDR3. With 4 bases clipped from V and 3 bases from J, the junction kept 2 bases outside the gene matches. Germline assignment: CDR1 SEHNR and CDR2 FQNEAQ (reference sequence). The CDR3 bases are TGTGCCAGCAGCTCGGGGACAGGGGACTATGGCTACACCTTC. This translates into CASSSGTGDYGYTF. The whole variable domain, remainder taken from reference TRBV7-9 and TRBJ1-2, is DTGVSQNPRHKITKRGQNVTFRCDPISEHNRLYWYRQTLGQGPEFLTYFQNEAQLEKSRLLSDRFSAERPKGSFSTLEIQRTEQGDSAMYLCASSSGTGDYGYTFGSGTRLTVV.

The chain couples TRBV7-8 to TRBJ2-7; 8 bases agree with TRBD1. Trimming cost V 1 base and J 3 bases; bases outside gene matches: 5. Germline V lookup: CDR1 SGHVS, CDR2 FQNEAQ. The CDR3 covers 15 residues. The CDR3 nucleotides read TGTGCCAGCAGCTTAGGGACAGGGATGATCTACGAGCAGTACTTC. Encoded protein: CASSLGTGMIYEQYF.

V gene TRBV29-1 combines with J gene TRBJ1-1, with 7 bases fitting TRBD1. Germline CDR1 is SQVTM and CDR2 is ANQGSEA. V lost 5 bases and J lost 2; bases outside the gene matches: 11. The CDR3 is 15 residues long. This CDR3 reads CSVLLRGRRNTEAFF. CDR3 nucleotides: TGCAGCGTTCTTCTAAGGGGGCGGAGAAACACTGAAGCTTTCTTT.

This chain uses TRBV9 with TRBJ1-2; D remains ambiguous. Germline V gene sequence: CDR1 SGDLS, CDR2 YYNGEE. V lost 6 bases and J lost 8, with 14 bases in between. This CDR3 contains 12 residues. In DNA form, the CDR3 reads TGTGCCAGCACCGGAGGGAAGTGGGGCTACACCTTC. Its protein is CASTGGKWGYTF.

The chain uses TRBV20-1 and TRBJ2-3; D gene uncertain. The ends were cut back, 3 bases at V and 5 bases at J, with 21 bases in the middle. The CDR3 consists of 16 residues. Germline V lookup: CDR1 DFQATT, CDR2 SNEGSKA (reference sequence). The CDR3: CSASTWLVVLGDTQYF. Written as DNA, the CDR3 is TGCAGTGCTAGTACCTGGCTAGTCGTATTAGGAGATACGCAGTATTTT.

The rearrangement joins TRBV4-1 to TRBJ2-7; D may be TRBD2 (7 bases). V was trimmed by 0 bases and J by 7 bases, leaving 16 bases between them. Germline CDR1 MGHRA, CDR2 YSYEKL. This CDR3 has 15 amino acids. CDR3 residues: CASSQDPGGAWEQYF. The CDR3 DNA reads TGCGCCAGCAGCCAAGACCCGGGGGGCGCTTGGGAGCAGTACTTC.

The chain recombines TRBV9 with TRBJ1-1; D is unclear. The CDR3 length is 12 residues. Germline lookup yields CDR1 SGDLS and CDR2 YYNGEE. Trimming shortened V by 3 bases and J by 3 bases, and 6 bases separated the two germline ends. The CDR3 coding sequence is TGTGCCAGCAGCGGCCAGGACACTGAAGCTTTCTTT. Residues: CASSGQDTEAFF.

The genes are TRBV2 and TRBJ2-2; 15 nucleotides line up with TRBD2. There are 15 residues in the CDR3. Germline CDR1 and CDR2: SNHLY and FYNNEI. V trimming: 6 bases; J trimming: 7 bases; junction bases outside the gene matches: 3. CDR3 in DNA: TGTGCCAGCAGGGGACTAGCGGGGGGAATCGGGGAGCTGTTTTTT. It codes for CASRGLAGGIGELFF.

The chain is built from TRBV14 and TRBJ1-3; perhaps TRBD1 as D (5 bases). The CDR3 runs to 16 residues. Germline CDR1 SGHDN, CDR2 FVKESK. V was cut by 1 base and J by 7 bases, with 17 bases left in between. Here the CDR3 DNA reads TGTGCCAGCAGCCAAGGCCTGACAGCCAGACGGAACACCATATATTTT. Protein: CASSQGLTARRNTIYF. Variable domain in full (rest from reference TRBV14 and TRBJ1-3): EAGVTQFPSHSVIEKGQTVTLRCDPISGHDNLYWYRRVMGKEIKFLLHFVKESKQDESGMPNNRFLAERTGGTYSTLKVQPAELEDSGVYFCASSQGLTARRNTIYFGEGSWLTVV.

Written as DNA, the CDR3 is TGCGCCAGCAGCCCTTTCCGGGACAGCGGGGAGACCCAGTACTTC. Translating it yields CASSPFRDSGETQYF. This chain uses TRBV4-3 with TRBJ2-5; a possible D gene is TRBD1 (7 bases). Deletions cut 4 bases from V and 5 bases from J, with 17 bases between. Germline V gene data show CDR1 as LGHNA and CDR2 as YSLEER. This CDR3 contains 15 residues.

The CDR3 sequence is CASSLVEGAFNEQFF. The CDR3 region has the DNA TGTGCCAGCAGCTTGGTGGAGGGGGCTTTCAATGAGCAGTTCTTC. The rearrangement uses TRBV5-4 and TRBJ2-1; tentative D call: TRBD1 (7 bases). CDR3 length: 15 residues. The V end was cut by 0 bases, the J end by 6 bases, with 13 bases between. Germline V CDR1 and CDR2: SGHNT, YYREEE (reference sequence).

V and J are TRBV19 and TRBJ2-3; D may be TRBD1 (6 bases). Germline lookup yields CDR1 LNHDA and CDR2 SQIVND (reference sequence). The CDR3 loop spans 14 amino acids. Trimming removed 5 bases at V and 0 bases at J, with 9 bases between. This chain's CDR3 is CASSSGASTDTQYF. CDR3 nucleotide sequence: TGTGCCAGTAGTTCAGGGGCTAGCACAGATACGCAGTATTTT.

As to this clone: Other nucleotide sequences from this sample produce the same CDR3. J is TRBJ2-3 and V is TRBV9; 7 nucleotides agree with TRBD2. The junction had 1 base not matched to a gene; V was cut back by 2 bases and J by 1 base. Per germline, CDR1 SGDLS and CDR2 YYNGEE. The CDR3 consists of 14 residues. The CDR3 DNA reads as TGTGCCAGCAGCGTCACTAGCGGCACAGATACGCAGTATTTT. Its translation is CASSVTSGTDTQYF.

The chain is built from TRBV29-1 and TRBJ2-7; 7 bases are shared with TRBD1. The CDR3 is 18 amino acids. Germline-derived CDR1 and CDR2 are SQVTM and ANQGSEA. The V gene end was trimmed by 6 bases and the J gene end by 3 bases; junction bases not matched to a gene: 23. The CDR3 protein is CSVRHKLNSGQSLYEQYF. For the CDR3, the DNA is TGCAGCGTCCGACACAAACTAAACTCGGGACAGAGCCTCTACGAGCAGTACTTC.

This chain connects TRBV29-1 to TRBJ1-4, with D tentatively TRBD1 (5 bases). Between the trimmed V and J ends, which lost 1 base and 10 bases, there was a span of 7 bases. This CDR3 contains 11 residues. Germline assignment: CDR1 SQVTM and CDR2 ANQGSEA. As DNA, the CDR3 is TGCAGCGTTGAAGGGGGCGGAAAACTGTTTTTT. This sequence encodes CSVEGGGKLFF.

This chain links TRBV2 with TRBJ2-2; weak D call: TRBD1 (5 bases). The V end was cut by 3 bases, the J end by 1 base, with 12 bases between. CDR1 and CDR2 from the germline V gene are SNHLY and FYNNEI. The CDR3 consists of 16 residues. The CDR3 sequence: CASSDLGARNTGELFF. CDR3 sequence (DNA): TGTGCCAGCAGTGATTTAGGGGCCCGGAACACCGGGGAGCTGTTTTTT.

The chain has TRBV18 and TRBJ2-1; TRBD1 agrees at 10 bases. This CDR3 has 16 amino acids. CDR1 is KGHSH, CDR2 LQKENI, per germline. Losses at the gene ends were 0 bases for V and 1 base for J; bases not matched to a gene: 0. The CDR3: CASSPPGQGSYNEQFF. CDR3 DNA: TGTGCCAGCTCACCACCGGGACAGGGGTCCTACAATGAGCAGTTCTTC.

The CDR3 DNA sequence: TGTGCCAGCAGCCCCCGGGACAGTAGGCCAAAATGGATGACCCAGTACTTC. Amino acids: CASSPRDSRPKWMTQYF. The chain has TRBV7-9 and TRBJ2-5; 7 bases are shared with TRBD1. CDR3 length: 17 amino acids. V was clipped by 5 bases and J by 7 bases; unmatched bases: 19. Germline assignment: CDR1 SEHNR and CDR2 FQNEAQ (reference sequence).

This clone was seen ten or more times. The V gene is TRBV12-3 or TRBV12-4, the J gene TRBJ1-2, with D tentatively TRBD1 (6 bases). Trimming removed 2 bases at V and 14 bases at J, with 18 bases between. This CDR3 is built from 13 residues. The CDR3 loop reads CASSLWAPDRGTF. The DNA for the CDR3 is TGTGCCAGCAGTTTATGGGCCCCGGACAGAGGAACCTTC.

The chain employs TRBV11-2 and TRBJ1-2; tentative D call: TRBD1 (6 bases). CDR1 and CDR2 from the germline V gene are SGHAT and FQNNGV. Between the trimmed V and J ends, which lost 11 bases and 5 bases, there was a span of 27 bases. This CDR3 spans 16 amino acids. The DNA for the CDR3 is TGTGCCGTCCCACTTACTTATGGACAGCCTGGATATGGCTACACCTTC. This sequence encodes CAVPLTYGQPGYGYTF.

The chain uses TRBV14 and TRBJ1-3; 9 bases match TRBD1. CDR3 length equals 16 residues. Germline V lookup: CDR1 SGHDN, CDR2 FVKESK. J was trimmed by 7 bases and V by 0 bases; bases with no gene match: 7. The DNA of the CDR3 is TGTGCCAGCAGCCAAGAAATGCGGGACAGGGCTAACACCATATATTTT. It encodes CASSQEMRDRANTIYF. Supplemented by reference TRBV14 and TRBJ1-3, the full variable domain reads EAGVTQFPSHSVIEKGQTVTLRCDPISGHDNLYWYRRVMGKEIKFLLHFVKESKQDESGMPNNRFLAERTGGTYSTLKVQPAELEDSGVYFCASSQEMRDRANTIYFGEGSWLTVV.

The V gene is TRBV5-5, the J gene TRBJ1-2; possible D gene TRBD1, 6 bases. Between the trimmed V and J ends, which lost 2 bases and 6 bases, there was a span of 17 bases. CDR3 length: 15 amino acids. In germline, CDR1 is SGHKS, CDR2 YYEKEE (reference sequence). The CDR3 DNA sequence: TGTGCCAGCAGCTTACAGGGTGCCCCTCTTGATGGCTACACCTTC. This sequence encodes CASSLQGAPLDGYTF.

The CDR3 loop is CASSLIISNYGYTF. The CDR3, as DNA: TGTGCCAGCAGCTTGATAATTTCTAACTATGGCTACACCTTC. The genes are TRBV5-6 and TRBJ1-2, with D uncertain. The V and J ends lost 1 base and 0 bases respectively, with 7 bases between them. This CDR3 spans 14 amino acids. The germline V gene has CDR1 SGHDT and CDR2 YYEEEE.

The chain employs TRBV6-6 and TRBJ1-4; maybe TRBD1 (5 bases). CDR1 is MNHNY, CDR2 SVGAGI, per germline (reference sequence). CDR3 length: 13 amino acids. Trimming stripped 5 bases from V and 8 bases from J, with 12 bases between. The CDR3 DNA reads TGTGCCAGCAGTACAACAAAGGGGGAAAAACTGTTTTTT. Protein sequence: CASSTTKGEKLFF.

The chain is built from TRBV9 and TRBJ2-5, with 9 bases fitting TRBD2. Germline trimming cut 0 bases from V and 5 bases from J; bases unmatched to any gene: 5. The CDR3 sequence is 15 residues long. Germline-derived CDR1 and CDR2 are SGDLS and YYNGEE. In DNA, the CDR3 is TGTGCCAGCAGCGTAGGGGTAGCGGGGGTGGAGACCCAGTACTTC. Amino acids: CASSVGVAGVETQYF.

The chain has TRBV27 and TRBJ2-7; TRBD2 is a possible D gene (5 bases). Trimming took 2 bases from V and 3 from J, leaving 11 bases between them. From germline, CDR1 is MNHEY and CDR2 SMNVEV (reference sequence). The CDR3 loop spans 14 amino acids. This CDR3 reads CASSLADGGYEQYF. The DNA for the CDR3 is TGTGCCAGCAGTTTAGCGGACGGAGGCTACGAGCAGTACTTC.

The sample holds one count of this clone. The V gene is TRBV2, the J gene TRBJ1-4; D is ambiguous. Per the germline V gene, CDR1 is SNHLY and CDR2 is FYNNEI. Trimming removed 7 bases at V and 4 bases at J, with 16 bases between. CDR3 length: 15 residues. In DNA, the CDR3 is TGTGCCAGCAAATTCGAGCGGTCTGGTAATGAAAAACTGTTTTTT. Translated: CASKFERSGNEKLFF.

The V gene is TRBV5-4, the J gene TRBJ2-1, with a weak D call TRBD1 (5 bases). Trimming took off 0 bases at V and 4 bases at J, with 11 bases between the two ends. Germline loops: CDR1 SGHNT, CDR2 YYREEE (reference sequence). This CDR3 contains 15 residues. The CDR3 DNA follows: TGTGCCAGCAGCTTGGGCAGGGTCGGGTACAATGAGCAGTTCTTC. Translated: CASSLGRVGYNEQFF.